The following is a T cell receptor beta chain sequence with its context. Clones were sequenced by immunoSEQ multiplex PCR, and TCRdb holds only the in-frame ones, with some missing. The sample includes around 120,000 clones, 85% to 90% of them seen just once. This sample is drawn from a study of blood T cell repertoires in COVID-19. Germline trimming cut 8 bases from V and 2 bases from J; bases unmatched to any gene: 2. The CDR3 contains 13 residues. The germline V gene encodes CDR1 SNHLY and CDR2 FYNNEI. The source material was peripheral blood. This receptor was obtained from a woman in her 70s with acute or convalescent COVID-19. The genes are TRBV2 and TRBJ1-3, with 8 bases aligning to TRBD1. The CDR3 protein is CASQTGAGNTIYF. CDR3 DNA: TGTGCCAGCCAGACAGGGGCTGGAAACACCATATATTTT. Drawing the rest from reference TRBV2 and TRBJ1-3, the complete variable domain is EPEVTQTPSHQVTQMGQEVILRCVPISNHLYFYWYRQILGQKVEFLVSFYNNEISEKSEIFDDQFSVERPDGSNFTLKIRSTKLEDSAMYFCASQTGAGNTIYFGEGSWLTVV.